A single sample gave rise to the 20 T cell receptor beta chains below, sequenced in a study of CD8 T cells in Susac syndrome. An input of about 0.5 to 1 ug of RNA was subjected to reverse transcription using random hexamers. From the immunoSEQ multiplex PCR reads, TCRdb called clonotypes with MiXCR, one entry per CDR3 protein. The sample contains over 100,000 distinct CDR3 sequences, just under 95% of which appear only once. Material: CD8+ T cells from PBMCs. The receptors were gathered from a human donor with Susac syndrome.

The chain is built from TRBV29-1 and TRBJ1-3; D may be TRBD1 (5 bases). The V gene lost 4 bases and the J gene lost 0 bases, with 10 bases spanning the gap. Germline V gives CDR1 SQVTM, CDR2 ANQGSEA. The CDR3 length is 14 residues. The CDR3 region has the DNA TGCAGCGTTGTGGGGGTGGACTCTGGAAACACCATATATTTT. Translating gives CSVVGVDSGNTIYF.

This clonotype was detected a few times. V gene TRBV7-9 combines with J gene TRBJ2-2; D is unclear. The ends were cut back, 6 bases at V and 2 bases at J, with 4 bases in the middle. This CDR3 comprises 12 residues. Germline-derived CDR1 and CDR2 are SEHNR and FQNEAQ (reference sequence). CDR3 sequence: CASSRNTGELFF. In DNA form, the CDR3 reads TGTGCCAGCAGTCGAAACACCGGGGAGCTGTTTTTT.

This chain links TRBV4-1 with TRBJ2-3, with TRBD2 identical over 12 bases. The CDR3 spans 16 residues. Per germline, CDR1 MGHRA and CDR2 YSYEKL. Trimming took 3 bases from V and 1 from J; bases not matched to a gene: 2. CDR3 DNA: TGCGCCAGCAGCCAGAGACTAGCGGGGGGCACAGATACGCAGTATTTT. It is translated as CASSQRLAGGTDTQYF.

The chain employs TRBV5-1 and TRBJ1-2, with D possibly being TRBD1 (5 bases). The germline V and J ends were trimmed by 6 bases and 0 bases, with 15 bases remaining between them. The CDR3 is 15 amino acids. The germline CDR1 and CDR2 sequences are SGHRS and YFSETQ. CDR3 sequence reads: CASTTGHEANYGYTF. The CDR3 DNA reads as TGCGCCAGCACTACGGGGCACGAAGCTAACTATGGCTACACCTTC.

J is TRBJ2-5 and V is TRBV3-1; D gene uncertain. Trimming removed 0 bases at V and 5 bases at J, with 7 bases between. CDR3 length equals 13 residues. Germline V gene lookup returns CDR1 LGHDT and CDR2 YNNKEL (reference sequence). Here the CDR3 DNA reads TGTGCCAGCAGCCAAGAAGAGGCGGAGACCCAGTACTTC. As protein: CASSQEEAETQYF.

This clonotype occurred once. CDR3 nucleotide sequence: TGTGCCAGCTTGGGGGGACTGTCCTACAATGAGCAGTTCTTC. It translates to CASLGGLSYNEQFF. This sequence joins TRBV6-1 and TRBJ2-1, with D tentatively TRBD2 (6 bases). Per the germline V gene, CDR1 is MNHNS and CDR2 is SASEGT. V was cut by 8 bases and J by 1 base, with 12 bases left in between. CDR3 length: 14 amino acids.

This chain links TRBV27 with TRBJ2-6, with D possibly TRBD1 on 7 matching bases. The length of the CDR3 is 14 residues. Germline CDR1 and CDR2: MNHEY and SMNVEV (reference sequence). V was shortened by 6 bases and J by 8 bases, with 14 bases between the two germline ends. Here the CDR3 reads CASSSGGGPNVLTF. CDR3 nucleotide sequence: TGTGCCAGCAGCTCAGGGGGAGGACCCAACGTCCTGACTTTC.

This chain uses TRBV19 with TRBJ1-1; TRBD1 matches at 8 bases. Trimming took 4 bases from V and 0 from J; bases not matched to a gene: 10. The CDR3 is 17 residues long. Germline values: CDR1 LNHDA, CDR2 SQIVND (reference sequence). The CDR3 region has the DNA TGTGCCAGTAGTAAAACCGACAGGGGAGAAGTGAACACTGAAGCTTTCTTT. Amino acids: CASSKTDRGEVNTEAFF.

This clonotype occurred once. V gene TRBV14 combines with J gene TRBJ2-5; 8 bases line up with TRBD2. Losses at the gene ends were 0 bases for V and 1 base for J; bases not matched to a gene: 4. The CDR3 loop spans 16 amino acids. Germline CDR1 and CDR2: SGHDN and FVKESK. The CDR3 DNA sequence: TGTGCCAGCAGCCAAGATGTCGGGGGGGCCCAAGAGACCCAGTACTTC. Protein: CASSQDVGGAQETQYF.

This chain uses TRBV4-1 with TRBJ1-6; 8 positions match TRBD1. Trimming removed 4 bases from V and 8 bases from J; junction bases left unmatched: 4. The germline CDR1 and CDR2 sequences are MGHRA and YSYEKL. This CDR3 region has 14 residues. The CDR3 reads CASSLRGLDSPLHF. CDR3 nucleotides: TGCGCCAGCAGCCTCAGGGGGCTTGATTCACCCCTCCACTTT.

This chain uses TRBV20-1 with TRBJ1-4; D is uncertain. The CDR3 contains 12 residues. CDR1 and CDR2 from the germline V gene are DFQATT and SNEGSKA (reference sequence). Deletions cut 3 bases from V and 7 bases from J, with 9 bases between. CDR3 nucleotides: TGCAGTGCTAGTACGGCGGGTGAAAAACTGTTTTTT. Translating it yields CSASTAGEKLFF.

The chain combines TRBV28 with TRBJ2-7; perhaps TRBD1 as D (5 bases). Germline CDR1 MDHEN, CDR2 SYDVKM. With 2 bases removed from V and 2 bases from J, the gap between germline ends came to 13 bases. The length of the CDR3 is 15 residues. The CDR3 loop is CASSLPDSATYEQYF. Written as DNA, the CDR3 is TGTGCCAGCAGTTTACCAGACAGTGCGACCTACGAGCAGTACTTC.

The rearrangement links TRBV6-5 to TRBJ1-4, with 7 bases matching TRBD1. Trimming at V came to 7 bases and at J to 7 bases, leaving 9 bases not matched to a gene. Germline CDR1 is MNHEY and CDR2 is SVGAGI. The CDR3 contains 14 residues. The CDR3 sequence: CASKEEGAFEKLFF. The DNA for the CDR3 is TGTGCCAGCAAAGAGGAGGGGGCTTTTGAAAAACTGTTTTTT.

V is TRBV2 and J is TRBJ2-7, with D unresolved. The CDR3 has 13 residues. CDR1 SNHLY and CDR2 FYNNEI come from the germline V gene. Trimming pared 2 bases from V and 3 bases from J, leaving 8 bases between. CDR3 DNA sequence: TGTGCCAGCAGTGAAATGGTCCTCTACGAGCAGTACTTC. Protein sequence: CASSEMVLYEQYF. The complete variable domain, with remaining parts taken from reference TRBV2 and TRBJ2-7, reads EPEVTQTPSHQVTQMGQEVILRCVPISNHLYFYWYRQILGQKVEFLVSFYNNEISEKSEIFDDQFSVERPDGSNFTLKIRSTKLEDSAMYFCASSEMVLYEQYFGPGTRLTVT.

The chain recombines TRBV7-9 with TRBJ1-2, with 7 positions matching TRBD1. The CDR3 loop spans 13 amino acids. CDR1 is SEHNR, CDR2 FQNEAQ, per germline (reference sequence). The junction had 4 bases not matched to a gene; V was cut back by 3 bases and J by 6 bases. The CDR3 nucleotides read TGTGCCAGCAGCTTCCGGGACAGAAATGGCTACACCTTC. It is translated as CASSFRDRNGYTF.

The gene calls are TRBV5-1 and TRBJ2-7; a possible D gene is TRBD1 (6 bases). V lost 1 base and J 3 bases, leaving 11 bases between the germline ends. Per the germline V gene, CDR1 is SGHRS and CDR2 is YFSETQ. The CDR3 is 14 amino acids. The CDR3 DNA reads TGCGCCAGCAGCTTGACAGGGAGCAACTACGAGCAGTACTTC. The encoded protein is CASSLTGSNYEQYF.

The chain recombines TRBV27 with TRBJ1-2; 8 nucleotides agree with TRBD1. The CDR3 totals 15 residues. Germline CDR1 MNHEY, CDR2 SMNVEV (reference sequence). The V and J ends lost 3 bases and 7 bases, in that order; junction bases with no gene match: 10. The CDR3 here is CASSLRGQAGVGYTF. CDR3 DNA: TGTGCCAGCAGTTTGCGGGGACAGGCAGGGGTTGGCTACACCTTC.

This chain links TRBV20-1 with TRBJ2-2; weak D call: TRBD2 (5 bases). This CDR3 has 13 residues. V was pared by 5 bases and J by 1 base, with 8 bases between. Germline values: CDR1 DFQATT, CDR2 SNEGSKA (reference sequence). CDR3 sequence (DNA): TGCAGTGCTCAGGAGGAGAACACCGGGGAGCTGTTTTTT. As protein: CSAQEENTGELFF.

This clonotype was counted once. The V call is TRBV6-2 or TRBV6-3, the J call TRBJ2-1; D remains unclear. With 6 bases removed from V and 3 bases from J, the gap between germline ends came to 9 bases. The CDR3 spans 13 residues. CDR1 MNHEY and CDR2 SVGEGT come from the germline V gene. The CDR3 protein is CASRGGDYNEQFF. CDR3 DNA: TGTGCCAGCAGGGGTGGCGACTACAATGAGCAGTTCTTC.

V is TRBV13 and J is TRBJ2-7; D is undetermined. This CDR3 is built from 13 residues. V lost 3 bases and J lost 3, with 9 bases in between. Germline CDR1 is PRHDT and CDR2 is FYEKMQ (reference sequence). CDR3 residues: CASSLADNYEQYF. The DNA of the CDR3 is TGTGCCAGCAGCTTGGCTGATAACTACGAGCAGTACTTC.